This TCR beta chain was recovered during a study of CD8 T cells in ankylosing spondylitis. In germline, CDR1 is LGHDT, CDR2 YNNKEL (reference sequence). V lost 3 bases, J lost 2 bases, and 20 bases lay in between. The CDR3 contains 17 residues. TCRdb used MiXCR to reprocess the 5' RACE reads, holding one entry per CDR3 protein. The sample consists of a few hundred thousand distinct CDR3 sequences, under 30% of them appearing once. This chain connects TRBV3-1 to TRBJ2-7; maybe TRBD2 (6 bases). The receptor's source is a male donor with ankylosing spondylitis or in good health (not recorded which). The material sequenced was blood, either unsorted or a sorted T cell fraction (not recorded which). The CDR3, as DNA: TGTGCCAGCAGCCACCCGGTTTTCGCGGGGCCAGCCTACGAGCAGTACTTC. Translated, it gives CASSHPVFAGPAYEQYF.